Listed below are T cell receptor beta chains from one sample, sequenced in a study of cytomegalovirus exposure and HLA in healthy donors. Assay: immunoSEQ multiplex PCR; the TCRdb copy retains only in-frame clones and omits some. Of roughly 71,000 clones in the sample, around four fifths are singletons; the top ten hold 3%. The sequenced sample was PBMCs. These receptors were collected from a girl aged 5 to 17 in good health and CMV-seropositive. Each CDR3 is given with its conserved first and last residue. Each record gives: CDR3 length, clone size, J gene, V gene, D gene, CDR3 protein. A D gene is named only where the DNA matches it firmly. The size of a clone is reported for some rows only, either as once, few or many, or as a class for expanded clones.

17 | NA | TRBJ2-7 | TRBV11-2 | TRBD2 | CASSLLAGAQKSYEQYF
14 | NA | TRBJ2-5 | TRBV28 | NA | CASSLSRGQETQYF
14 | NA | TRBJ1-1 | TRBV5-1 | NA | CASSLEGFIAEAFF
15 | few | TRBJ1-1 | TRBV4-3 | NA | CASSQDHLGGTEAFF
14 | NA | TRBJ2-6 | TRBV28 | NA | CASSIFSGANVLTF
19 | NA | TRBJ2-7 | TRBV29-1 | TRBD2 | CSVEDHKGGGALESREQYF
15 | NA | TRBJ1-1 | TRBV19 | TRBD1 | CASSRTGLLNTEAFF
16 | NA | TRBJ2-5 | TRBV9 | NA | CASSVAGRRAQETQYF
19 | NA | TRBJ1-2 | TRBV2 | TRBD1 | CASSEALYSGTGGRYGYTF
17 | NA | TRBJ2-7 | TRBV7-2 | NA | CASSPSRGGLSFYEQYF
17 | NA | TRBJ2-3 | TRBV4-3 | NA | CASSQDPPGEKADTQYF
14 | NA | TRBJ1-4 | TRBV18 | NA | CASSPNRDGEKLFF
14 | NA | TRBJ1-1 | TRBV10-2 | NA | CASSESALGAEAFF
15 | NA | TRBJ1-5 | TRBV10-3 | TRBD1 | CAISEGDRLNQPQHF
11 | few | TRBJ1-1 | TRBV27 | NA | CASRGGTEAFF
12 | NA | TRBJ1-2 | TRBV30 | NA | CAWKAGNYGYTF
16 | NA | TRBJ2-7 | TRBV5-1 | NA | CASSSWDGQSSYEQYF
17 | NA | TRBJ2-1 | TRBV7-8 | TRBD1 | CASSLLSWDRVYNEQFF
16 | NA | TRBJ1-3 | TRBV7-2 | TRBD1 | CASSLAGTGTGNTIYF
14 | few | TRBJ2-5 | TRBV18 | NA | CASSPQQGEETQYF
14 | NA | TRBJ2-7 | TRBV18 | TRBD2 | CASSPSGIGGEQYF
14 | NA | TRBJ1-5 | TRBV5-1 | NA | CASSSGQPNQPQHF
13 | NA | TRBJ2-2 | TRBV7-9 | NA | CASSISMIGELFF
14 | NA | TRBJ1-1 | TRBV5-1 | NA | CASSFAGLRTEAFF
13 | few | TRBJ1-1 | TRBV7-9 | NA | CATGRGVGTEAFF
18 | NA | TRBJ2-6 | TRBV30 | NA | CAWSLYPTAVSGANVLTF
15 | NA | TRBJ2-7 | TRBV7-2 | TRBD1 | CASSLETGISYEQYF
13 | NA | TRBJ1-6 | TRBV5-1 | NA | CASSGERGSPLHF
15 | NA | TRBJ2-3 | TRBV30 | TRBD2 | CAWSRASGETDTQYF
11 | NA | TRBJ2-5 | TRBV29-1 | TRBD2 | CSAQAGAAQYF
12 | NA | TRBJ2-1 | TRBV5-1 | NA | CASSVSSNEQFF
12 | NA | TRBJ2-7 | TRBV13 | NA | CASSLGYHEQYF
12 | NA | TRBJ1-6 | TRBV5-1 | NA | CASSRLNSPLHF
17 | NA | TRBJ2-6 | TRBV27 | NA | CASSHRAGISGANVLTF
14 | NA | TRBJ2-5 | TRBV6-5 | TRBD1 | CASTPGQSQETQYF